This T cell receptor beta chain was captured in a study of T cell clonotyping in hematopoietic cell transplantation. Produced via immunoSEQ multiplex PCR; TCRdb's table is partial and in-frame only. The sample contains about 14,000 clones, just over 95% of which appear only once. Deletions cut 8 bases from V and 6 bases from J, with 16 bases between. Per the germline V gene, CDR1 is ENHRY and CDR2 is SYGVKD. This CDR3 spans 14 amino acids. The sequences come from peripheral blood mononuclear cells, collected 30 days after allogeneic stem cell transplant. The source of this sequence is a female patient aged 50-60 years who had an allogeneic stem cell transplant from an unrelated donor, so T cells may come from the graft donor. Some clones in this sample may be carry-over from other donors' samples. The chain has TRBV10-3 and TRBJ1-4; D ambiguous. CDR3 sequence: CAIAPAEGDEKLFF. CDR3 coding DNA: TGTGCCATCGCGCCAGCCGAGGGAGATGAAAAACTGTTTTTT.